This T cell receptor (beta chain) is from a study of regulatory T cells in long-lasting Graves disease (dated by TCRdb to the early 2020s). About the full investigation: Persistent Graves' disease was defined as antithyroid drug treatment for over 5 years with persistently positive TSH receptor autoantibodies. Patients with persistent Graves' disease were compared with patients with newly diagnosed Graves' disease using TCR sequencing and RNA sequencing of peripheral blood. The study was registered as a clinical trial and conducted in China. Persistent Graves' disease patients in the clinical cohort had taken antithyroid drugs for roughly ten years on average. A total of around 35 samples underwent TCR sequencing: around 13 from persistent and about 20 from newly diagnosed Graves' disease patients. General study outcomes and caveats: Lower TCR Shannon entropy and fewer highly expanded clones were observed in persistent Graves' disease patients than in newly diagnosed patients, which suggested clonal expansion. The authors noted that the small sample size was a limitation that may lower accuracy. Sequencing and analysis were restricted to the TCR beta chain. A larger number of public clonotypes was shared among persistent patients (more than 2,500) than among newly diagnosed patients (about 990). Preferential use of TRBV28, TRBJ1-2 and TRBJ2-5 was observed in persistent disease, whereas TRBV20-1 and TRBJ2-1 were favored in newly diagnosed disease. Only peripheral blood was studied, because thyroid tissue, the primary lesion, was inaccessible.

The CDR3 measures 15 amino acids from cysteine to phenylalanine. Only CDR3 DNA is held: 45 bases, read in frame from base 1. CDR1 and CDR2 were assigned from the germline V gene (reference sequence) as SEHNR and FQNEAQ. V ends up 5 bases short and J 7 bases short, with an unmatched junction base count of 14. The protocol used for the library was multiplex PCR. The instrument given in TCRdb is Illumina HiSeq 4000. TCR beta libraries were built with iRepertoire HTBI primers and Arm-PCR amplification of CDR3 regions. Before sequencing, the PCR products underwent gel purification. In the source study's methods: Across samples, 60 to 70 TRBV and around 15 TRBJ segments were identified and used for gene usage analysis of CDR3 amino acid clonotypes. COPE and FqMerger were used to merge filtered high-quality paired reads into contigs. BLAST was used to align contigs to IMGT TRBV, TRBD and TRBJ reference genes, and CDR3 was defined according to IMGT. Highly expanded clones were defined as clonotypes with a frequency above 0.1%. Repertoire diversity was measured by Shannon entropy, and V-J evenness by the Gini coefficient. A clonotype found in more than one individual was treated as public. Clones were called with MiXCR by TCRdb after fastp trimmed the public reads at Q25, and only in-frame beta chains were retained. Entries that share a CDR3 protein sequence are merged under the most common genes and DNA. The V and J calls were not made by the authors but by TCRdb's processing. The sample table contains 250,000 to 300,000 distinct CDR3 sequences; only one count was recorded for 22% of them. The leading ten clones occupy roughly 50% of the sample.

The sample's time point, from its label and the paper: persistent/refractory GD, antithyroid drugs over 5 years with positive TRAb. For both TCR sequencing and RNA sequencing, RNA was extracted from PBMCs in TRIzol. The diagnosis of Graves' disease followed American Thyroid Association guidelines. Patients were recruited from an endocrinology department in Xi'an, China. Each patient gave 7.5 to 10 milliliters of peripheral blood, collected in an EDTA anticoagulant tube. Ficoll Paque Plus density gradient separation was used to isolate PBMCs, and no further T cell sorting was performed. An Agilent 2100 Bioanalyzer and agarose gel were used to check RNA quality, while a NanoDrop 2000 measured RNA concentration. In the case of this clonotype: Its cognate antigen has yet to be identified. No qualities accompany the bases; no much larger clone lies one base away.

The input for sequencing was peripheral blood mononuclear cells (PBMCs), taken when the disease was refractory, from a patient treated with antithyroid drugs. The receptor was derived from a female donor with Graves disease. Recombination joined TRBV7-9 with TRBJ2-7; a stretch of 7 junction bases matches TRBD2. The CDR3 has the sequence CASSLSWEGPGEQYF. In nucleotides, the sequence is TGTGCCAGCAGCCTTTCATGGGAGGGCCCTGGGGAGCAGTACTTC.